The TCR beta chain under discussion was sequenced for a study of shared clonotypes between healthy human individuals. The CDR3 length is 18 residues. V dropped 7 bases and J dropped 0; count of bases not matched to a gene: 15. Germline CDR1 and CDR2: LNHDA and SQIVND (reference sequence). Some clones are missing from TCRdb's copy, which holds only in-frame ones; the method was immunoSEQ multiplex PCR. Here the sample spans around 2.5 million clones, more than 85% being singletons. The sequencing sample was made of naive CD4+ T cells from PBMCs. Stated subset: CD45RA+ positively selected. The genes are TRBV19 and TRBJ1-1; TRBD1 matches at 9 bases. This TCR was recovered from a man aged 18 to 30 in good health. Some clones in this sample may be carry-over from other donors' samples. The CDR3 DNA is TGTGCCAGTACGGGACAGGGAGTCATAAGGAGCTTGAACACTGAAGCTTTCTTT. Amino acid sequence: CASTGQGVIRSLNTEAFF. Using reference TRBV19 and TRBJ1-1 for the parts outside the CDR3, the full variable domain is DGGITQSPKYLFRKEGQNVTLSCEQNLNHDAMYWYRQDPGQGLRLIYYSQIVNDFQKGDIAEGYSVSREKKESFPLTVTSAQKNPTAFYLCASTGQGVIRSLNTEAFFGQGTRLTVV.